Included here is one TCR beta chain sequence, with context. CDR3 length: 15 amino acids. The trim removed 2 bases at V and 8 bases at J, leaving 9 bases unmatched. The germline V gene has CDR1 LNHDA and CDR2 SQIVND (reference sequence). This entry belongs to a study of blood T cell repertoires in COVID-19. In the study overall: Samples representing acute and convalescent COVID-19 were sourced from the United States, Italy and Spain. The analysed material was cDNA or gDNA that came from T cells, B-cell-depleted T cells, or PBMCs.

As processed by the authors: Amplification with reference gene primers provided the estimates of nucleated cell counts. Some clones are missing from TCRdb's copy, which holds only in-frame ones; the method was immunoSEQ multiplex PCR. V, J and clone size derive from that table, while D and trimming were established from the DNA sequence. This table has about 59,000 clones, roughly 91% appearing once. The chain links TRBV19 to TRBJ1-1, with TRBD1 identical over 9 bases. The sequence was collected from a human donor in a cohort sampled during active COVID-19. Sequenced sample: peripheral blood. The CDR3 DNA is TGTGCCAGTAGTATAAACCGGGACAGGGCACCGGAAGCTTTCTTT. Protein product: CASSINRDRAPEAFF.